A single sample gave rise to the 2 T cell receptor beta chains below, sequenced in a study of blood T cells in healthy people across ages (dated by TCRdb to the mid-2010s). Libraries were prepared through 5' RACE. The run used an Illumina HiSeq 2500. A second PCR of roughly 6 to 11 cycles was run with a J-beta primer mix and a sample-barcoded 5' primer. The public sequencing data were trimmed at Q25 with fastp and processed into clonotypes with MiXCR by TCRdb, which kept only in-frame beta chains. Under each unique CDR3 protein, matching rows form one entry showing the most common genes and DNA. The sample table holds over 1.5 million distinct CDR3 sequences, of which around half were seen once. The top ten clones comprise roughly 2.1% of the sample. The sequencing input was blood. These receptors were taken from a woman between 40 and 55 years old in good health.

This chain joins TRBV6-6 and TRBJ2-7; 9 bases agree with TRBD1. This CDR3 is built from 15 residues. The junction had 6 bases not matched to a gene; V was cut back by 6 bases and J by 0 bases. Per the germline V gene, CDR1 is MNHNY and CDR2 is SVGAGI (reference sequence). This CDR3 is CASSTEQGASYEQYF. The CDR3 DNA follows: TGTGCCAGCAGCACCGAACAGGGGGCCTCCTACGAGCAGTACTTC.

The V and J genes are TRBV28 and TRBJ2-6; the D gene is possibly TRBD2 (6 bases). CDR3 length: 17 amino acids. V lost 6 bases and J lost 3, with 18 bases in between. The germline V gene has CDR1 MDHEN and CDR2 SYDVKM. The CDR3 spells CASRAFPGGLGANVLTF. The CDR3 DNA reads TGTGCCAGCAGGGCCTTCCCTGGGGGACTTGGGGCCAACGTCCTGACTTTC.